A selection of T cell receptor beta chains follows, all from one sample in a study of identical twins. MiXCR, applied by TCRdb to the 5' RACE reads, yields one record per CDR3 protein. The table has hundreds of thousands of distinct CDR3 sequences, 21% seen once. These same data were also listed under a study on T cells expressing NK-cell markers.

The specimen was PBMCs. The origin of the receptors is a woman between 18 and 29 years old in good health. CDR3s include the opening cysteine and the closing phenylalanine or tryptophan.

>TRBJ2-1|TRBV20-1|14
CSASGGPREDEQFF
>TRBJ2-3|TRBV20-1|14
CSARPLAGADTQYF
>TRBJ2-5|TRBV12-3/TRBV12-4|13
CASTPRAQETQYF
>TRBJ2-1|TRBV12-3/TRBV12-4|15
CASRALEGAYNEQFF
>TRBJ1-6|TRBV7-9|15
CASSLEQGGNSPLHF
>TRBJ2-4|TRBV18|16
CASSPANQDGRNIQYF
>TRBJ2-2|TRBV5-1|13
CASSLASYGELFF
>TRBJ2-1|TRBV5-1|15
CASSGPGQGYNEQFF
>TRBJ1-6|TRBV4-3|15
CASSQADSANSPLHF
>TRBJ2-1|TRBV7-2|16
CASSLSSGRSQHEQFF
>TRBJ1-2|TRBV10-3|13
CAIASQTNYGYTF
>TRBJ2-7|TRBV3-1|13
CASSLESGVEQYF
>TRBJ2-1|TRBV27|14
CASSSGVLYNEQFF
>TRBJ1-1|TRBV12-3/TRBV12-4|14
CASSPNRGITEAFF
>TRBJ1-1|TRBV10-2|11
CATSSSTEAFF
>TRBJ2-4|TRBV20-1|13
CSVRAIAKNIQYF
>TRBJ2-7|TRBV12-3/TRBV12-4|15
CASSPGLPEAYEQYF
>TRBJ1-5|TRBV7-2|20
CASSLAANLPGQGEDQPQHF
>TRBJ2-3|TRBV3-1|17
CASNQGVAGSVTDTQYF
>TRBJ1-1|TRBV7-3|12
CASSLGTGGAFF
>TRBJ1-6|TRBV12-3/TRBV12-4|13
CASSGVGGSPLHF
>TRBJ2-1|TRBV20-1|15
CSATQGLSSYNEQFF
>TRBJ2-5|TRBV20-1|14
CSARDGLAREAQYF
>TRBJ2-1|TRBV25-1|12
CASSGVVDEQFF
>TRBJ2-2|TRBV5-4|18
CASMLGTSGRRLTGELFF
>TRBJ2-3|TRBV20-1|14
CSARVGPPADTQYF
>TRBJ1-1|TRBV5-1|14
CASSTGTALTEAFF
>TRBJ1-1|TRBV9|16
CASSAGTGTFNTEAFF
>TRBJ2-1|TRBV6-1|15
CASRHSSGGTNEQFF
>TRBJ1-1|TRBV20-1|15
CSARMVLDRATEAFF
>TRBJ1-1|TRBV7-9|14
CASSARDSLTEAFF
>TRBJ2-1|TRBV5-1|16
CASSPARARGKDEQFF
>TRBJ2-3|TRBV2|12
CASREDADTQYF
>TRBJ1-5|TRBV6-5|15
CASSYSGRADQPQHF
>TRBJ2-2|TRBV10-3|16
CAISESGQVIPGELFF
>TRBJ1-6|TRBV30|14
CAWSVQGGRSPLHF
>TRBJ2-1|TRBV6-1|15
CASSARTTSYNEQFF
>TRBJ1-2|TRBV27|14
CASSFLNGNHGYTF
>TRBJ2-7|TRBV12-3/TRBV12-4|13
CASTWGGSLEQYF
>TRBJ1-6|TRBV10-3|16
CAISETDRSIGSPLHF